The rows below give T cell receptor beta chains drawn from one sample of a study of metastatic and nonmetastatic thyroid tumors. TCRdb re-analyzed the PCR reads through MiXCR. The sample records some 15,000 clones, 30% to 40% being singletons. The sequencing input was tumor tissue. The receptors stem from a male donor with papillary thyroid cancer or a benign thyroid nodule (not recorded which). Some clones in this sample may be carry-over from other donors' samples. Each CDR3 is given with its conserved first and last residue. A D gene is named only where the DNA matches it firmly. Size is stated for part of the rows, as once, few or many counts, or as a class when the clone is expanded.

TRBV28	TRBJ1-2	few	TRBD1	CASSLRQGVGYTF	TGTGCCAGCAGTTTACGACAGGGGGTCGGGTACACCTTC
TRBV5-1	TRBJ2-7	.	TRBD2	CASSLGPSGGTYEQYF	TGCGCCAGCAGCTTGGGGCCTAGCGGGGGCACCTACGAGCAGTACTTC
TRBV11-2	TRBJ2-7	.	TRBD2	CASSPTRRERLYEQYF	TGTGCCAGCAGCCCAACGAGGCGGGAGAGGCTATACGAGCAGTACTTC
TRBV20-1	TRBJ2-2	many	TRBD1	CSAWRTGSTGELFF	TGCAGTGCCTGGAGGACAGGAAGTACCGGGGAGCTGTTTTTT
TRBV7-2	TRBJ1-6	medium-sized	.	CASSLQSSYNSPLHF	TGTGCCAGCAGCTTACAGAGCTCCTATAATTCACCCCTCCACTTT
TRBV20-1	TRBJ1-1	.	.	CSSLPPEAFF	TGCAGTTCCCTCCCCCCTGAAGCTTTCTTT
TRBV19	TRBJ2-3	few	.	CASSPQTLWTQYF	TGTGCCAGTAGTCCCCAGACGCTGTGGACGCAGTATTTT
TRBV9	TRBJ2-1	few	.	CASSGSNNEQFF	TGTGCCAGCAGCGGGAGTAACAATGAGCAGTTCTTC
TRBV7-9	TRBJ1-1	many	.	CASSFLGAEAFF	TGTGCCAGCAGCTTCCTGGGAGCTGAAGCTTTCTTT
TRBV6-2/TRBV6-3	TRBJ2-7	.	.	CASSYPKGGAAYEQYF	TGTGCCAGCAGTTACCCCAAGGGGGGGGCCGCCTACGAGCAGTACTTC
TRBV19	TRBJ1-3	.	.	CASSPSTVITSGNTIYF	TGTGCCAGTAGTCCCAGTACGGTGATTACCTCTGGAAACACCATATATTTT
TRBV7-9	TRBJ1-5	many	.	CASSLGNQPQHF	TGTGCCAGCAGCCTGGGAAATCAGCCCCAGCATTTT
TRBV19	TRBJ2-1	medium-sized	.	CASSMGDKRLYNEQFF	TGTGCCAGTAGTATGGGGGACAAGAGGCTATACAATGAGCAGTTCTTC
TRBV30	TRBJ2-2	many	.	CAWDKGGFTGELFF	TGTGCCTGGGATAAAGGGGGATTCACCGGGGAGCTGTTTTTT
TRBV12-3/TRBV12-4	TRBJ2-5	many	.	CASSFPGTQETQYF	TGTGCCAGCAGTTTCCCGGGGACGCAAGAGACCCAGTACTTC
TRBV5-1	TRBJ2-3	.	.	CASSPDSSRDTQYF	TGCGCCAGCAGCCCTGATAGCTCGAGAGATACGCAGTATTTT